This T cell receptor beta chain stems from a study of vaccination effects on CD4 cells after COVID-19. Study results and limitations: In the late period after vaccination, infection- and vaccine-induced clones contracted markedly.

Prior to sequencing, the ViraFEST assay stimulated PBMC with viral peptide pools, which expanded the antigen-specific CD4+ T cells. CD4+ T cell isolation took place after 10 days of culture. Each person got two doses of an mRNA SARS-CoV-2 vaccine, BNT162b2 or mRNA-1273. Nucleocapsid antibodies were negative in the vaccine recipients, who had never had SARS-CoV-2 infection. Cultures received IL-2 medium that replaced half the medium on days 3 and 7. This clone appeared once. Its antigen is currently unknown. Libraries were prepared by immunoSEQ multiplex PCR; TCRdb keeps only in-frame clonotypes and omits some of them. The sample holds tens of thousands of clones, roughly 79% seen once. Germline V lookup: CDR1 MGHRA, CDR2 YSYEKL. The germline V and J ends were trimmed by 0 bases and 4 bases, with 11 bases remaining between them. This CDR3 region has 15 residues.

The source of this sequence is a human donor who received a COVID-19 vaccine. Some clones in this sample may be carry-over from other donors' samples. This chain joins TRBV4-1 and TRBJ2-3; maybe TRBD2 (5 bases). Sequencing was performed on CD4+ T cells from PBMCs cultured with SARS-CoV-2 spike peptides, taken after COVID-19 vaccination. The CDR3 DNA follows: TGCGCCAGCAGCCAAGACCCCCTAGCTGCAGATACGCAGTATTTT. This translates into CASSQDPLAADTQYF.